This T cell receptor beta chain was obtained from a study of blood T cell repertoires in COVID-19. Source study methods: Nucleated cell number was recorded as an estimate derived from reference gene primer amplification. TCRdb's copy holds only in-frame clones and misses some; the assay was immunoSEQ multiplex PCR. That table furnishes V, J and clone size, whereas the DNA furnished D and trimming. The table lists about 200,000 clones, roughly 80% of them singletons. The germline V gene encodes CDR1 SNHLY and CDR2 FYNNEI. Trimming shortened V by 8 bases and J by 2 bases, and 16 bases separated the two germline ends. This CDR3 has 14 amino acids.

The V and J genes are TRBV2 and TRBJ2-7; D not resolved. The origin of this receptor is a woman older than 75 with acute or convalescent COVID-19. The sample taken for sequencing was peripheral blood. CDR3 in DNA: TGTGCCAGCGGAGAATCGTCTTTTACCTACGAGCAGTACTTC. As protein: CASGESSFTYEQYF.